A selection of T cell receptor beta chains follows, all from one sample in a study of neurological immune-mediated disorders. From the 5' RACE reads, TCRdb called clonotypes with MiXCR, one entry per CDR3 protein. The repertoire consists of nearly 30,000 distinct CDR3 sequences, with 15% to 20% occurring once and the leading ten covering around 5.2%. Sequenced input: CD4+ T cells from blood. These receptors were taken from a female donor with HTLV-1-associated myelopathy (HAM/TSP). Each CDR3 is given with its conserved first and last residue. A D gene is named only where the DNA matches it firmly. Part of the rows lack a size; the others show once, few, many or a class for expanded clones.

14 . TRBJ2-1 . TRBV7-9 TGTGCCAGCTCAGTATCGGACAGCACAGATACGCAGTTCTTC CASSVSDSTDTQFF
11 many TRBJ2-1 . TRBV20-1 TGCAGTGCCCCATTCTACAATGAGCAGTTCTTC CSAPFYNEQFF
16 many TRBJ2-7 TRBD2 TRBV7-2 TGTGCCAGCAGTCCGAATGCGGGGGGAACCACCTACGAGCAGTACTTC CASSPNAGGTTYEQYF
15 many TRBJ1-5 TRBD1 TRBV5-6 TGTGCCAGCAGCTTGTTCGGGACAGACAATCAGCCCCAGCATTTT CASSLFGTDNQPQHF
13 many TRBJ2-1 . TRBV11-2 TGTGCCAGCAGCTTAGCGGGGGGGGACAGGCCGTTCTTC CASSLAGGDRPFF
14 many TRBJ2-5 TRBD1 TRBV7-3 TGTGCCAGCGTCCGACAGGGCTTGGGAGAGACCCAGTACTTC CASVRQGLGETQYF
17 many TRBJ1-4 . TRBV15 TGTGCCACCAGCAGAGATTTTGGCCGGGGTGGTAATGAAAAACTGTTTTTT CATSRDFGRGGNEKLFF
20 . TRBJ2-3 . TRBV21-1 TGTGCCAGCAACAAACGTACTAGCGGGGGTGGGGGCCTCGAGGGAGATACGCAGTATTTT CASNKRTSGGGGLEGDTQYF
22 few TRBJ2-7 . TRBV5-1 . CASSFYICSASGADFLGYEQYF
13 . TRBJ1-3 . TRBV20-1 TGCAGTGCTAGCAGGGACTCTGGAAACACCATATATTTT CSASRDSGNTIYF
15 large TRBJ2-2 . TRBV2 TGTGCCAGCAGTGAGCGGTTAGGGGGCACCGGGGAGCTGTTTTTT CASSERLGGTGELFF
12 many TRBJ2-3 . TRBV29-1 TGCAGCGTTGTTATGGACACAGATACGCAGTATTTT CSVVMDTDTQYF
15 . TRBJ1-2 TRBD1 TRBV7-2 TGTGCCAGCAGCTCAGGGACAGGGGTGAAGTATGGCTACACCTTC CASSSGTGVKYGYTF
14 many TRBJ1-1 . TRBV5-1 TGCGCCAGCAGCTTTGGACGGCAAAACACTGAAGCTTTCTTT CASSFGRQNTEAFF